This T cell receptor beta chain emerged from a study of blood T cells in healthy people across ages. Whole-study findings and limits: The recorded TCR beta diversity per million T cells decreased in a roughly linear manner with age.

About this clonotype itself: The antigen is unknown.

Germline V lookup: CDR1 SGHNT, CDR2 YYREEE (reference sequence). Trimming cost V 2 bases and J 9 bases; bases outside gene matches: 9. This CDR3 has 15 residues. Primers used in a second PCR of about 7 to 12 cycles were a sample-barcoded 5' primer and a J-beta primer mix. TCRdb ran MiXCR on the 5' RACE reads and lists one entry per CDR3 protein. The sample contains roughly 1,500,000 distinct CDR3 sequences, roughly 40% of which appear only once. This clonotype was obtained from a woman aged 18 to 35 in good health. The sample consisted of blood. The chain employs TRBV5-4 and TRBJ2-1; TRBD1 matches 9 bases. In DNA form, the CDR3 reads TGTGCCAGCAGCTTCAGGGGGACAGGGCCCCCTGAGCAGTTCTTC. Protein product: CASSFRGTGPPEQFF. The whole variable domain, filled in from reference TRBV5-4 and TRBJ2-1, reads ETGVTQSPTHLIKTRGQQVTLRCSSQSGHNTVSWYQQALGQGPQFIFQYYREEENGRGNFPPRFSGLQFPNYSSELNVNALELDDSALYLCASSFRGTGPPEQFFGPGTRLTVL.